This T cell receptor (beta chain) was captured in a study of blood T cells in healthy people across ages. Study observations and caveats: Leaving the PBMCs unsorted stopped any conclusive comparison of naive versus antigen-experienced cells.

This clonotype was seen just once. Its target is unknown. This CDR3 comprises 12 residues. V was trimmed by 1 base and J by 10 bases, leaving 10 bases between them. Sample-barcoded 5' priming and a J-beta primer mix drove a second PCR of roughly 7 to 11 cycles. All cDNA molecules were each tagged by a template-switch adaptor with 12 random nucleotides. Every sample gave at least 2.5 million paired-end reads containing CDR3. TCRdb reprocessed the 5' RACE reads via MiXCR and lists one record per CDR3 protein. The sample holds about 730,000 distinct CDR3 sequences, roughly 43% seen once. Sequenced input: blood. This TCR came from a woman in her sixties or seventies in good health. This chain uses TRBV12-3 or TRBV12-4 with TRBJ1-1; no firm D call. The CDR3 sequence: CASSLVSGGAFF. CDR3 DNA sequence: TGTGCCAGCAGTTTAGTGTCAGGCGGAGCTTTCTTT.